This T cell receptor beta chain derives from a study of T cells in Graves' hyperthyroidism and ophthalmopathy. The TCR beta CDR3 regions underwent amplification using RNA transcripts as the source. During a first-round RT-PCR of the TCR CDR3, the HTBI primer set was used. TCRdb independently ran MiXCR on the multiplex PCR reads; one entry per CDR3 protein. The sample contains approximately 360,000 distinct CDR3 sequences, 20% to 25% of which appear only once. This sequence was found in a man aged 45-60 years with Graves' hyperthyroidism. Sample: blood.

The CDR3 DNA is TGTGCCAGCAGCCAAGATATAGGTCTAGTCTACGAGCAGTACTTC. This encodes CASSQDIGLVYEQYF. This sequence joins TRBV3-1 and TRBJ2-7; D gene uncertain. The germline CDR1 and CDR2 sequences are LGHDT and YNNKEL (reference sequence). The CDR3 contains 15 residues. Trimming left V 0 bases short and J 3 bases short, with 12 bases between.